Below are 8 T cell receptor beta chains sequenced from a single sample in a study of CD8+ T cells in alopecia areata. RNA was extracted and reverse transcribed into cDNA as the sequencing template. The table came from immunoSEQ multiplex PCR; TCRdb's copy has only in-frame clones and leaves some out. The sample holds 200,000 to 250,000 clones, approximately 52% seen once. Source: CD4+ T cells sorted from blood, taken at week 0. These receptors all come from a human donor with alopecia areata.

Only a few counts were recorded for this clone. The chain joins TRBV27 to TRBJ2-1; D possibly corresponds to TRBD2 (6 bases). The germline gives CDR1 MNHEY, CDR2 SMNVEV (reference sequence). This CDR3 contains 15 residues. V shed 6 bases and J shed 11 bases, with 23 bases lying between them. The CDR3 sequence: CASRMEGGVSIKQFF. CDR3 coding DNA: TGTGCCAGCAGGATGGAGGGCGGGGTCTCGATCAAGCAGTTCTTC.

V is TRBV2 and J is TRBJ1-4; TRBD1 aligns across 8 bases. The germline gives CDR1 SNHLY, CDR2 FYNNEI. CDR3 length equals 17 residues. The V and J ends lost 0 bases and 5 bases, in that order; junction bases with no gene match: 8. CDR3 sequence reads: CASSEARSDRGNEKLFF. As DNA, the CDR3 is TGTGCCAGCAGTGAAGCGAGATCAGACAGGGGAAATGAAAAACTGTTTTTT.

The chain employs TRBV2 and TRBJ2-5; 9 bases map to TRBD1. The length of the CDR3 is 12 residues. V was clipped by 7 bases and J by 9 bases; unmatched bases: 6. The germline V gene encodes CDR1 SNHLY and CDR2 FYNNEI. The CDR3 DNA follows: TGTGCCAGCATCGGGACAGGGAAGTCCCAGTACTTC. Translation gives CASIGTGKSQYF.

This chain links TRBV5-1 with TRBJ2-3; D is unresolved. The CDR3 has 13 amino acids. The germline V gene encodes CDR1 SGHRS and CDR2 YFSETQ. Trimming shortened V by 4 bases and J by 1 base, and 7 bases separated the two germline ends. CDR3: CASSADRTDTQYF. Written as DNA, the CDR3 is TGCGCCAGCAGCGCCGACCGCACAGATACGCAGTATTTT.

V and J are TRBV25-1 and TRBJ2-7, with 8 positions matching TRBD1. The CDR3 extends over 15 amino acids. After removal of 1 base from V and 4 bases from J, the junction contained 6 bases not matched to a gene. Germline loops: CDR1 MGHDK, CDR2 SYGVNS. The CDR3 loop reads CASSESGTGNYEQYF. CDR3 nucleotide sequence: TGTGCCAGCAGTGAATCCGGGACAGGAAATTACGAGCAGTACTTC.

The chain couples TRBV18 to TRBJ2-5; no clear D gene. This CDR3 has 11 residues. Germline V gene data show CDR1 as KGHSH and CDR2 as LQKENI. V lost 6 bases to trimming and J lost 2 bases, with 4 bases between them. The CDR3 region has the DNA TGTGCCAGCTCGGAGCAAGAGACCCAGTACTTC. Translated, it gives CASSEQETQYF.

The chain couples TRBV5-4 to TRBJ1-2; 8 bases align to TRBD1. The CDR3 contains 14 residues. CDR1 and CDR2 from the germline V gene are SGHNT and YYREEE (reference sequence). The V gene end was trimmed by 4 bases and the J gene end by 1 base; junction bases not matched to a gene: 3. In DNA, the CDR3 is TGTGCCAGCAGCCAACAGGGGGTTAACTATGGCTACACCTTC. Translating gives CASSQQGVNYGYTF.

The V call is TRBV7-2, the J call TRBJ2-1, with 10 positions matching TRBD2. Unmatched junction bases numbered 4, after V lost 3 bases and J lost 5 bases. Germline V gene data show CDR1 as SGHTA and CDR2 as FQGNSA. CDR3 length: 15 amino acids. DNA of the CDR3: TGTGCCAGCAGCTTCAGCGGGAGGGCTAACAATGAGCAGTTCTTC. This gives the protein CASSFSGRANNEQFF.